This record covers a single TCR beta chain. The sample originates from a study of somatic mutations in cytotoxic T cells in rheumatoid arthritis. The V segment lost 4 bases and the J segment 8 bases; nucleotides outside the gene matches: 8. Germline CDR1 and CDR2: LNHDA and SQIVND (reference sequence). The CDR3 has 15 amino acids. Sequencing was performed with immunoSEQ multiplex PCR; in TCRdb, only in-frame clones are kept and a portion is missing. The sample records about 11,000 clones, 70% to 85% being singletons. The sample consisted of CD8+ T cells sorted from blood. This clonotype was sampled from a man aged 70 or older in good health. V usage is TRBV19 and J usage is TRBJ2-1; 10 bases map to TRBD1. The CDR3 sequence: CASSRGQGWKDEQFF. The CDR3 coding sequence is TGTGCCAGTAGTAGGGGACAGGGGTGGAAGGATGAGCAGTTCTTC.